The 27 T cell receptor beta chains below come from one sample, sequenced in a study of T cell responses to AZD1222 COVID-19 vaccine. TCRdb keeps only in-frame clones here, not all; method: immunoSEQ multiplex PCR. Found here are 120,000 or so clones, about 85% of them singletons; the top ten hold roughly 1.5%. Source: peripheral blood, taken on day 0 of AZD1222 vaccination. The receptors derive from an adult in good health.

The CDR3 sequence is CASSQMGQGSPRRNYEQYF. CDR3 bases: TGCGCCAGCAGCCAAATGGGACAGGGTTCGCCCAGACGAAACTACGAGCAGTACTTC. The chain employs TRBV4-1 and TRBJ2-7, with 9 bases aligning to TRBD1. CDR1 is MGHRA, CDR2 YSYEKL, per germline. The CDR3 contains 19 residues. V was pared by 2 bases and J by 3 bases, with 17 bases of the junction left unmatched.

V gene TRBV24-1 combines with J gene TRBJ1-5; unclear D gene. The CDR3 runs 13 residues. V lost 5 bases to trimming and J lost 1 base, with 5 bases between them. CDR1 is KGHDR and CDR2 is SFDVKD in the germline V gene. This CDR3 reads CATSALSNQPQHF. In DNA, the CDR3 is TGTGCCACCAGTGCCCTGAGCAATCAGCCCCAGCATTTT.

The CDR3 DNA reads as TGTGCCAGCAGCCTTTCTCCGTGGACAGGGGGCCTGAACACTGAAGCTTTCTTT. Translation: CASSLSPWTGGLNTEAFF. This sequence joins TRBV14 and TRBJ1-1, with TRBD1 matching 11 bases. The CDR3 consists of 18 residues. Germline V gene sequence: CDR1 SGHDN, CDR2 FVKESK. The J segment lost 0 bases and the V segment lost 4 bases, leaving 10 bases of the junction unmatched.

The rearrangement uses TRBV28 and TRBJ2-3; D is perhaps TRBD2 (6 bases). Trimming removed 6 bases at V and 0 bases at J, with 16 bases between. Per germline, CDR1 MDHEN and CDR2 SYDVKM. This CDR3 is 16 amino acids long. In DNA, the CDR3 is TGTGCCAGCAGCCCAGACAGCGGGCATAGCACAGATACGCAGTATTTT. Residues: CASSPDSGHSTDTQYF.

The genes are TRBV3-1 (or the pseudogene TRBV3-2) and TRBJ1-5; a possible D gene is TRBD1 (6 bases). Germline-derived CDR1 and CDR2 are LGHDT and YNNKEL (reference sequence). Trimming cost V 1 base and J 6 bases, with 13 bases left between them. This CDR3 spans 15 amino acids. The CDR3 reads CASSQGGGRGQPQHF. The CDR3 DNA follows: TGTGCCAGCAGCCAAGGTGGGGGGCGAGGTCAGCCCCAGCATTTT.

As to this clone: Other DNA sequences from this sample encode an identical CDR3 as well. The chain uses TRBV6-2 or TRBV6-3 and TRBJ2-2, with 9 positions matching TRBD1. Germline assignment: CDR1 MNHEY and CDR2 SVGEGT. The V gene end was trimmed by 5 bases and the J gene end by 5 bases; junction bases not matched to a gene: 3. There are 14 residues in the CDR3. The CDR3: CASSRTGDTGELFF. DNA for the CDR3: TGTGCCAGCAGTAGGACAGGGGATACCGGGGAGCTGTTTTTT.

The CDR3 here is CASGSLQETQYF. Here the CDR3 DNA reads TGCGCCAGCGGATCCCTCCAAGAGACCCAGTACTTC. The genes are TRBV10-2 and TRBJ2-5; D gene unclear. Germline values: CDR1 WSHSY, CDR2 SAAADI. V gave up 8 bases and J gave up 1 base, with 8 bases separating them. This CDR3 contains 12 residues.

V and J are TRBV5-1 and TRBJ2-5; D perhaps matches TRBD1 (6 bases). V lost 2 bases, J lost 5 bases, and 13 bases lay in between. The CDR3 spans 14 residues. Germline CDR1 and CDR2: SGHRS and YFSETQ. The CDR3 region is CASSLGAGEETQYF. The CDR3 bases are TGCGCCAGCAGCTTAGGAGCAGGGGAGGAGACCCAGTACTTC.

The V and J genes are TRBV7-2 and TRBJ2-2; D remains unclear. Trimming removed 1 base from V and 4 bases from J, with 10 bases in between. The CDR3 sequence is 15 residues long. Germline V gene sequence: CDR1 SGHTA, CDR2 FQGNSA. The CDR3 coding sequence is TGTGCCAGCAGCTTAGTCCCGCCCCCCACCGGGGAGCTGTTTTTT. This gives the protein CASSLVPPPTGELFF.

The rearrangement joins TRBV7-2 to TRBJ2-2; D possibly corresponds to TRBD2 (5 bases). Germline lookup yields CDR1 SGHTA and CDR2 FQGNSA. This CDR3 spans 11 amino acids. Trimming shortened V by 5 bases and J by 7 bases, and 5 bases separated the two germline ends. The chain's CDR3 is CASSRGGELFF. The CDR3 DNA is TGTGCCAGCAGCCGGGGCGGGGAGCTGTTTTTT.

The chain has TRBV19 and TRBJ2-2; D ambiguous. V shed 6 bases and J shed 6 bases, with 14 bases lying between them. CDR1 and CDR2 from the germline V gene are LNHDA and SQIVND (reference sequence). The CDR3 is 14 residues long. The chain's CDR3 is CASRLGPDPGELFF. CDR3 in DNA: TGTGCCAGTAGGCTCGGGCCAGATCCCGGGGAGCTGTTTTTT.

The chain combines TRBV2 with TRBJ2-7; D is unresolved. V lost 2 bases to trimming and J lost 5 bases, with 4 bases between them. Germline assignment: CDR1 SNHLY and CDR2 FYNNEI. The CDR3 has 11 residues. The CDR3 region is CASSERDEQYF. CDR3 bases: TGTGCCAGCAGTGAACGGGACGAGCAGTACTTC.

This chain uses TRBV7-8 with TRBJ2-3; 8 nucleotides match TRBD2. Germline CDR1 is SGHVS and CDR2 is FQNEAQ. CDR3 length: 16 amino acids. V lost 4 bases to trimming and J lost 5 bases; unmatched junction nucleotides: 11. Written as DNA, the CDR3 is TGTGCCAGCAGCTCTCCTTGGGGACTAGGGGGAGATACGCAGTATTTT. Amino acids: CASSSPWGLGGDTQYF.

The chain recombines TRBV6-5 with TRBJ2-4; D possibly corresponds to TRBD1 (6 bases). The CDR3 consists of 16 residues. V lost 2 bases and J lost 7, with 18 bases in between. Germline V CDR1 and CDR2: MNHEY, SVGAGI. The CDR3 sequence is CASSYTQGWDGNIQYF. CDR3 nucleotide sequence: TGTGCCAGCAGTTACACACAGGGTTGGGATGGGAACATTCAGTACTTC.

The chain combines TRBV6-2 or TRBV6-3 with TRBJ2-7; the match to TRBD1 covers 7 bases. Unmatched junction bases numbered 7, after V lost 5 bases and J lost 0 bases. CDR1 is MNHEY and CDR2 is SVGEGT in the germline V gene. The CDR3 totals 15 residues. The CDR3 sequence is CASSPWTGLSYEQYF. For the CDR3, the DNA is TGTGCCAGCAGTCCCTGGACAGGCCTCTCCTACGAGCAGTACTTC.

This chain links TRBV19 with TRBJ1-5; D remains unclear. This CDR3 comprises 14 residues. Trimming took 3 bases from V and 1 from J, leaving 7 bases between them. CDR1 LNHDA and CDR2 SQIVND come from the germline V gene (reference sequence). The chain's CDR3 is CASSIAGSNQPQHF. CDR3 DNA: TGTGCCAGTAGTATTGCGGGGAGCAATCAGCCCCAGCATTTT.

With respect to this clone: The identical CDR3 is also encoded by other nucleotide sequences in the sample. The chain carries TRBV5-1 and TRBJ2-5; 9 bases agree with TRBD1. This CDR3 has 13 residues. The ends lost 2 bases at V and 5 bases at J; junction bases unmatched: 1. Germline V gene sequence: CDR1 SGHRS, CDR2 YFSETQ. CDR3 in amino acids: CASSFGQGETQYF. The CDR3 region has the DNA TGCGCCAGCAGCTTTGGACAGGGGGAGACCCAGTACTTC.

The rearrangement uses TRBV6-5 and TRBJ1-3, with unresolved D. The V end was cut by 0 bases, the J end by 4 bases, with 10 bases between. Germline CDR1 and CDR2: MNHEY and SVGAGI. The CDR3 runs to 15 residues. This CDR3 reads CASSYSALFGNTIYF. The CDR3 DNA sequence: TGTGCCAGCAGTTACTCGGCTCTATTCGGAAACACCATATATTTT.

The rearrangement links TRBV10-1 to TRBJ1-2; D not resolved. The germline V gene has CDR1 WNHNN and CDR2 SYGVQD (reference sequence). The CDR3 contains 15 residues. The ends were cut back, 3 bases at V and 3 bases at J, with 14 bases in the middle. The CDR3 loop reads CASSDGLGRHYGYTF. The CDR3 bases are TGCGCCAGCAGTGATGGGCTTGGGAGACACTATGGCTACACCTTC.

V usage is TRBV2 and J usage is TRBJ2-7; 7 positions match TRBD1. CDR3 length equals 17 residues. The trim removed 8 bases at V and 0 bases at J, leaving 16 bases unmatched. Germline V gene sequence: CDR1 SNHLY, CDR2 FYNNEI. The CDR3 region is CASEKSTGEGFSYEQYF. In DNA form, the CDR3 reads TGTGCCAGCGAAAAGAGTACAGGGGAAGGGTTCTCCTACGAGCAGTACTTC.

The V call is TRBV6-2 or TRBV6-3, the J call TRBJ1-6, with TRBD1 matching 9 bases. J gave up 8 bases and V 0 bases, and 17 bases lay outside the gene matches. CDR1 MNHEY and CDR2 SVGEGT come from the germline V gene. The CDR3 has 20 amino acids. The chain's CDR3 is CASSYSAISKVDRGHSPLHF. CDR3 sequence (DNA): TGTGCCAGCAGTTACTCCGCAATCTCGAAGGTGGACAGGGGTCATTCACCCCTCCACTTT.

The rearrangement links TRBV10-3 to TRBJ1-1; D is unresolved. The CDR3 contains 14 residues. Between the trimmed V and J ends, which lost 11 bases and 1 base, there was a span of 17 bases. Germline lookup yields CDR1 ENHRY and CDR2 SYGVKD. In DNA, the CDR3 is TGTGCCGCCCGTCTAGGCGGGGAGAACACTGAAGCTTTCTTT. Translating it yields CAARLGGENTEAFF.

The chain carries TRBV28 and TRBJ1-3; the D is unclear. From germline, CDR1 is MDHEN and CDR2 SYDVKM. V was trimmed by 8 bases and J by 0 bases, leaving 20 bases between them. This CDR3 spans 17 amino acids. The CDR3 nucleotides read TGTGCCAGCCTTACCCGCCGCCAGGTAGTCTCTGGAAACACCATATATTTT. Translation gives CASLTRRQVVSGNTIYF.

The J gene is TRBJ2-7, the V gene TRBV2, with 11 bases that match TRBD2. The germline V gene encodes CDR1 SNHLY and CDR2 FYNNEI. The CDR3 is 14 residues long. The V segment lost 6 bases and the J segment 3 bases; nucleotides outside the gene matches: 4. CDR3 protein: CASRDTSGGYEQYF. As DNA, the CDR3 is TGTGCCAGCAGGGATACTAGCGGGGGCTACGAGCAGTACTTC.

The V and J genes are TRBV6-6 and TRBJ2-7, with 7 bases matching TRBD2. Germline-derived CDR1 and CDR2 are MNHNY and SVGAGI (reference sequence). The CDR3 loop spans 15 amino acids. V lost 3 bases and J lost 3; bases outside the gene matches: 8. DNA of the CDR3: TGTGCCAGCAGTTATAACGGCGGGGGAAGCTACGAGCAGTACTTC. It specifies CASSYNGGGSYEQYF.

This clone has just one count. The chain carries TRBV9 and TRBJ1-3; TRBD1 might be the D (6 bases). The CDR3 is 16 amino acids. Germline V gene data show CDR1 as SGDLS and CDR2 as YYNGEE. V dropped 3 bases and J dropped 0 bases, with 13 bases sitting between them. The CDR3 is CASSEGGPFSGNTIYF. DNA of the CDR3: TGTGCCAGCAGCGAGGGGGGACCCTTCTCTGGAAACACCATATATTTT.

V gene TRBV5-1 combines with J gene TRBJ2-3, with D perhaps TRBD1 (5 bases). This CDR3 is 14 amino acids long. Between the trimmed V and J ends, which lost 2 bases and 2 bases, there was a span of 9 bases. From germline, CDR1 is SGHRS and CDR2 YFSETQ. The CDR3 DNA is TGCGCCAGCAGCTTTGTGGACACCACAGATACGCAGTATTTT. This gives the protein CASSFVDTTDTQYF.